One and the same sample provided the 14 T cell receptor beta chains below, sequenced in a study of blood T cell repertoires in COVID-19. Assay: immunoSEQ multiplex PCR; the TCRdb copy retains only in-frame clones and omits some. The sample holds about 180,000 clones, around 86% seen once. The sequenced material came from peripheral blood. All receptors come from a man aged 50 to 60 with active or convalescent COVID-19.

The chain has TRBV28 and TRBJ1-4, with 10 bases matching TRBD1. The CDR3 has 15 residues. J lost 7 bases, V lost 4 bases, and 6 bases had no gene match. Germline V lookup: CDR1 MDHEN, CDR2 SYDVKM. The CDR3 bases are TGTGCCAGCAGTTCACCGACAGGGGGCTCTGAAAAACTGTTTTTT. Its translation is CASSSPTGGSEKLFF. Supplemented by reference TRBV28 and TRBJ1-4, the full variable domain reads DVKVTQSSRYLVKRTGEKVFLECVQDMDHENMFWYRQDPGLGLRLIYFSYDVKMKEKGDIPEGYSVSREKKERFSLILESASTNQTSMYLCASSSPTGGSEKLFFGSGTQLSVL.

The chain has TRBV7-2 and TRBJ2-5; no reliable D call. Germline CDR1 and CDR2: SGHTA and FQGNSA. The V end was cut by 5 bases, the J end by 5 bases, with 12 bases between. The CDR3 is 13 residues long. The CDR3 spells CASSQPYSETQYF. The CDR3 DNA reads as TGTGCCAGCAGCCAACCCTACAGTGAGACCCAGTACTTC.

CDR3 residues: CASGPEGFFNEKLFF. The CDR3 nucleotides are TGTGCTAGTGGTCCAGAGGGATTTTTTAATGAAAAACTGTTTTTT. The rearrangement uses TRBV12-5 and TRBJ1-4; D not certain. V was trimmed by 5 bases and J by 4 bases, leaving 14 bases between them. The V gene's germline CDR1 is LGHNT and CDR2 FRNRAP. The CDR3 totals 15 residues.

This rearrangement joins TRBV4-1 to TRBJ2-1, with 11 bases that match TRBD2. Losses at the gene ends were 4 bases for V and 3 bases for J; bases not matched to a gene: 5. Per the germline V gene, CDR1 is MGHRA and CDR2 is YSYEKL. The CDR3 totals 16 residues. The CDR3 DNA sequence: TGCGCCAGCAGCCCGTTGACTAGCGGGAACTACAATGAGCAGTTCTTC. As protein: CASSPLTSGNYNEQFF.

The chain combines TRBV6-1 with TRBJ1-1; D may be TRBD1 (6 bases). The V end lost 2 bases, the J end lost 0 bases, and 10 bases lay between the germline ends. Germline CDR1 MNHNS, CDR2 SASEGT. This CDR3 spans 15 amino acids. The CDR3 bases are TGTGCCAGCAGTGAATACGGGGACATGAACACTGAAGCTTTCTTT. Its protein product is CASSEYGDMNTEAFF.

The chain has TRBV4-1 and TRBJ1-4; 8 bases are shared with TRBD1. Germline V lookup: CDR1 MGHRA, CDR2 YSYEKL. With V trimmed by 7 bases and J by 6 bases, 7 bases remained unmatched. This CDR3 has 14 residues. The CDR3 protein is CASTGQGAYEKLFF. DNA of the CDR3: TGCGCCAGCACCGGACAGGGAGCTTATGAAAAACTGTTTTTT.

V gene TRBV6-5 combines with J gene TRBJ1-4; TRBD1 matches 7 bases. Trimming cost V 5 bases and J 2 bases; bases outside gene matches: 5. CDR1 is MNHEY and CDR2 is SVGAGI in the germline V gene. This CDR3 is built from 15 residues. Written as DNA, the CDR3 is TGTGCCAGCAGTAGCCGACAGGGCACTAATGAAAAACTGTTTTTT. Translation: CASSSRQGTNEKLFF.

CDR3 sequence: CASSQGTSGRASLGGQETQYF. CDR3 nucleotides: TGTGCCAGCAGCCAAGGGACTAGCGGGAGGGCCTCCCTAGGAGGCCAAGAGACCCAGTACTTC. V gene TRBV3-1 (or the pseudogene TRBV3-2) combines with J gene TRBJ2-5; TRBD2 agrees at 15 bases. Trimming at V came to 1 base and at J to 1 base, leaving 13 bases not matched to a gene. Germline V lookup: CDR1 LGHDT, CDR2 YNNKEL (reference sequence). CDR3 size: 21 residues.

The chain uses TRBV25-1 and TRBJ1-4; D is uncertain. Trimming pared 3 bases from V and 3 bases from J, leaving 8 bases between. This CDR3 comprises 14 residues. Germline V gene lookup returns CDR1 MGHDK and CDR2 SYGVNS. CDR3 residues: CASSERRANEKLFF. For the CDR3, the DNA is TGTGCCAGCAGTGAGCGCCGAGCTAATGAAAAACTGTTTTTT.

The V gene is TRBV2, the J gene TRBJ1-1, with 10 bases lining up with TRBD1. In germline, CDR1 is SNHLY, CDR2 FYNNEI. V was clipped by 5 bases and J by 4 bases; unmatched bases: 10. There are 16 residues in the CDR3. This chain's CDR3 is CASSLGQGGMATEAFF. Written as DNA, the CDR3 is TGTGCCAGCAGTCTTGGACAGGGGGGTATGGCCACTGAAGCTTTCTTT.

The chain uses TRBV5-1 and TRBJ2-7; TRBD2 might be the D (6 bases). The V end was cut by 7 bases, the J end by 2 bases, with 13 bases between. The length of the CDR3 is 13 residues. Germline V CDR1 and CDR2: SGHRS, YFSETQ. The CDR3, as DNA: TGCGCCAGCGGTTCGGAGGGAACCTACGAGCAGTACTTC. The encoded protein is CASGSEGTYEQYF. The variable domain in full, completed from reference TRBV5-1 and TRBJ2-7, reads KAGVTQTPRYLIKTRGQQVTLSCSPISGHRSVSWYQQTPGQGLQFLFEYFSETQRNKGNFPGRFSGRQFSNSRSEMNVSTLELGDSALYLCASGSEGTYEQYFGPGTRLTVT.

This clone was recorded a few times. The chain is built from TRBV2 and TRBJ2-5; D perhaps matches TRBD1 (6 bases). Germline loops: CDR1 SNHLY, CDR2 FYNNEI. V was shortened by 4 bases and J by 3 bases, with 9 bases between the two germline ends. The CDR3 runs to 13 residues. CDR3 sequence: CASSVHREETQYF. The CDR3 nucleotides read TGTGCCAGCAGTGTTCACAGGGAAGAGACCCAGTACTTC.

This rearrangement joins TRBV6-5 to TRBJ1-6, with D possibly TRBD1 on 6 matching bases. Germline assignment: CDR1 MNHEY and CDR2 SVGAGI. The CDR3 runs 13 residues. The ends were cut back, 6 bases at V and 10 bases at J, with 13 bases in the middle. The CDR3, as DNA: TGTGCCAGCAGGTTCAGGGGACAATCACCCCTCCACTTT. Protein product: CASRFRGQSPLHF.

The rearrangement uses TRBV28 and TRBJ1-5, with 10 bases matching TRBD1. The CDR3 extends over 19 amino acids. Germline CDR1 is MDHEN and CDR2 is SYDVKM. Unmatched junction bases numbered 14, after V lost 5 bases and J lost 1 base. The CDR3, as DNA: TGTGCCAGCAGTATAACATCGGGACAGGGGAAGGGAAGCAATCAGCCCCAGCATTTT. It specifies CASSITSGQGKGSNQPQHF.